This T cell receptor beta chain was sequenced during a study of cytomegalovirus exposure and HLA in healthy donors. Germline lookup yields CDR1 SNHLY and CDR2 FYNNEI. The CDR3 has 14 residues. Deletions cut 5 bases from V and 2 bases from J, with 10 bases between. Concerning this clone: Its antigen remains unknown.

PCR used 60 Vbeta primers and 13 Jbeta primers. The assay was immunoSEQ multiplex PCR, and TCRdb's table has in-frame clones only and misses some. The sample contains some 150,000 clones, nearly 80% of which appear only once. Overall study results and limits: Cytomegalovirus association was assigned to about 150 TCR beta chains.

Sequencing was carried out using PBMCs. J is TRBJ2-1 and V is TRBV2; D ambiguous. This sequence was found in a man aged 18 to 29 in good health and CMV-seropositive. For the CDR3, the DNA is TGTGCCAGCAGTCAGAATCTTCCCTACAATGAGCAGTTCTTC. This translates into CASSQNLPYNEQFF.